The 24 T cell receptor beta chains listed next were all sequenced from one sample in a study of T cells in Graves' hyperthyroidism and ophthalmopathy. From RNA transcripts, TCR beta CDR3 regions were amplified. The TCR CDR3 first-round RT-PCR relied on the HTBI primer set. TCRdb re-analysed the multiplex PCR reads in MiXCR, keeping a single row per CDR3 protein. The repertoire has approximately 710,000 distinct CDR3 sequences, roughly a sixth of them found once; the top ten carry 15% to 19%. Material: blood. The receptors originated from a man in his fifties with Graves' hyperthyroidism.

This chain connects TRBV5-5 to TRBJ1-5; 7 nucleotides line up with TRBD1. The germline V gene has CDR1 SGHKS and CDR2 YYEKEE (reference sequence). This CDR3 comprises 12 residues. With 7 bases clipped from V and 8 bases from J, the junction kept 6 bases outside the gene matches. The CDR3 region has the DNA TGTGCCAGCTCAAGGGGGCCGGAGCCCCAGCATTTT. It translates to CASSRGPEPQHF.

This clonotype has only a few counts. The chain recombines TRBV29-1 with TRBJ1-2; D is unclear. Germline CDR1 and CDR2: SQVTM and ANQGSEA. This CDR3 has 13 amino acids. The V and J ends lost 3 bases and 7 bases respectively, with 15 bases between them. The CDR3 is CSVDDLGMGGYTF. CDR3 bases: TGCAGCGTTGATGACTTAGGGATGGGTGGCTACACCTTC.

The rearrangement joins TRBV14 to TRBJ2-7; 9 bases line up with TRBD1. The germline gives CDR1 SGHDN, CDR2 FVKESK. CDR3 length: 15 residues. After removal of 1 base from V and 5 bases from J, the junction contained 6 bases not matched to a gene. CDR3 protein: CASSQAWTGVDEQYF. For the CDR3, the DNA is TGTGCCAGCAGCCAAGCCTGGACAGGGGTGGACGAGCAGTACTTC.

The chain couples TRBV29-1 to TRBJ2-5, with D perhaps matching TRBD1 or TRBD2 (6 bases each). This CDR3 region has 13 residues. V shed 2 bases and J shed 5 bases, with 12 bases lying between them. The V gene's germline CDR1 is SQVTM and CDR2 ANQGSEA. The CDR3 loop reads CSVERTGRETQYF. The CDR3 bases are TGCAGCGTTGAAAGAACAGGGAGGGAGACCCAGTACTTC.

At least ten counts were recorded for this clonotype. V usage is TRBV6-1 and J usage is TRBJ1-1; TRBD1 aligns across 10 bases. The CDR3 has 15 amino acids. Looked up from germline, CDR1 is MNHNS and CDR2 is SASEGT. The J segment lost 5 bases and the V segment lost 5 bases, leaving 8 bases of the junction unmatched. The CDR3 coding sequence is TGTGCCAGCAGTCCTTGGGGACAGGGGAAGACTGAAGCTTTCTTT. Translating gives CASSPWGQGKTEAFF.

In this sample, this clonotype turned up many times. The chain employs TRBV7-2 and TRBJ2-3; 9 bases match TRBD2. The length of the CDR3 is 16 residues. The germline V gene encodes CDR1 SGHTA and CDR2 FQGNSA. V gave up 5 bases and J gave up 0 bases; unmatched junction bases: 6. CDR3: CASSLYSGRSTDTQYF. The CDR3 DNA reads TGTGCCAGCAGCCTATACAGCGGGAGGAGCACAGATACGCAGTATTTT.

CDR3 bases: TGTGCCAGCAGTTGGGACAGGGCTTTTCGCGGAAACACCATATATTTT. Protein product: CASSWDRAFRGNTIYF. The chain joins TRBV12-3 or TRBV12-4 to TRBJ1-3, with 9 bases identical to TRBD1. The CDR3 sequence is 16 residues long. Unmatched junction bases numbered 8, after V lost 4 bases and J lost 4 bases.

Remarks on this clonotype: Lacking the conserved final phenylalanine or tryptophan, this CDR3 likely reflects a read error. The chain joins TRBV6-2 or TRBV6-3 to TRBJ1-6; D uncertain. The CDR3 totals 16 residues. The V gene lost 0 bases and the J gene lost 10 bases, with 16 bases spanning the gap. Germline V CDR1 and CDR2: MNHEY, SVGEGT. Here the CDR3 reads CASSYSGNLPGSPLHS. The CDR3 region has the DNA TGTGCCAGCAGTTACTCCGGGAATCTCCCGGGGTCACCCCTCCACTCT.

This chain joins TRBV7-2 and TRBJ2-7, with D maybe TRBD2 (5 bases). Germline V lookup: CDR1 SGHTA, CDR2 FQGNSA. This CDR3 comprises 16 residues. V lost 3 bases and J 2 bases, leaving 17 bases between the germline ends. The CDR3 here is CASSLMSRIGTYEQYF. The CDR3 DNA follows: TGTGCCAGCAGCTTGATGTCGCGGATCGGGACCTACGAGCAGTACTTC.

This clonotype was observed a few times. V is TRBV30 and J is TRBJ1-2; 8 bases are a match to TRBD1. The J segment lost 5 bases and the V segment lost 5 bases, leaving 1 base of the junction unmatched. The CDR3 sequence is 11 residues long. CDR1 and CDR2 from the germline V gene are GTSNPN and SVGIG (reference sequence). This chain's CDR3 is CAWGTGYGYTF. The CDR3 bases are TGTGCCTGGGGGACAGGATATGGCTACACCTTC.

This chain joins TRBV6-1 and TRBJ2-1; 11 bases agree with TRBD2. The CDR3 runs to 15 residues. The germline V gene encodes CDR1 MNHNS and CDR2 SASEGT. J gave up 7 bases and V 6 bases, and 8 bases lay outside the gene matches. The CDR3 DNA follows: TGTGCCAGCAGGTCCACTAGCGGGAGCGGGAATGAGCAGTTCTTC. Residues: CASRSTSGSGNEQFF.

This clonotype has ten or more counts. The chain joins TRBV2 to TRBJ1-5; TRBD1 might be the D (5 bases). V was trimmed by 6 bases and J by 4 bases, leaving 13 bases between them. The CDR3 is made up of 14 amino acids. Germline loops: CDR1 SNHLY, CDR2 FYNNEI. CDR3 sequence (DNA): TGTGCCAGCAGGAAGACGGGACGAAATCAGCCCCAGCATTTT. It yields the protein CASRKTGRNQPQHF.

This clonotype was counted a few times. V and J are TRBV28 and TRBJ1-6; 7 nucleotides agree with TRBD1. The CDR3 has 12 residues. The germline gives CDR1 MDHEN, CDR2 SYDVKM. The junction had 8 bases not matched to a gene; V was cut back by 7 bases and J by 14 bases. The CDR3 nucleotides are TGTGCCAGCACCCTCGACAGGGAATCCCTCCACTTT. This encodes CASTLDRESLHF.

Only a few counts were recorded for this clonotype. The chain joins TRBV29-1 to TRBJ2-7; weak D call: TRBD2 (5 bases). V lost 3 bases and J 7 bases, leaving 16 bases between the germline ends. This CDR3 region has 13 residues. The germline V gene encodes CDR1 SQVTM and CDR2 ANQGSEA. CDR3 protein: CSVEEFRTGEQYF. CDR3 DNA: TGCAGCGTTGAGGAATTCCGTACGGGAGAGCAGTACTTC.

V and J are TRBV29-1 and TRBJ2-2; 9 bases are shared with TRBD1. The CDR3 is 15 residues long. Germline V CDR1 and CDR2: SQVTM, ANQGSEA. The J segment lost 1 base and the V segment lost 6 bases, leaving 6 bases of the junction unmatched. This CDR3 reads CSVTQGAENTGELFF. The CDR3 region has the DNA TGCAGCGTGACACAGGGGGCCGAGAACACCGGGGAGCTGTTTTTT.

In its sample, this clonotype was seen many times. The chain is built from TRBV12-3 or TRBV12-4 and TRBJ1-5; 9 nucleotides match TRBD1. The CDR3 extends over 17 amino acids. V lost 3 bases, J lost 0 bases, and 6 bases stayed unmatched. The CDR3 DNA reads TGTGCCAGCAGTTTTTCTCCGGGACAGGGTAGCAATCAGCCCCAGCATTTT. As protein: CASSFSPGQGSNQPQHF.

Many counts were recorded for this clonotype. The gene calls are TRBV10-3 and TRBJ1-2; D is unresolved. Germline CDR1 and CDR2: ENHRY and SYGVKD. The CDR3 has 12 residues. Trimming removed 10 bases from V and 3 bases from J, with 12 bases in between. CDR3 sequence: CATRRGDYGYTF. As DNA, the CDR3 is TGTGCCACTCGACGGGGTGACTATGGCTACACCTTC.

This clonotype was counted between two and nine times. The rearrangement uses TRBV7-2 and TRBJ2-3, with 12 bases matching TRBD2. The trim removed 4 bases at V and 1 base at J, leaving 3 bases unmatched. Germline V gene lookup returns CDR1 SGHTA and CDR2 FQGNSA. The CDR3 is 16 amino acids. The DNA for the CDR3 is TGTGCCAGCAGCTCTTCTAGCGGGAGGGGCACAGATACGCAGTATTTT. As protein: CASSSSSGRGTDTQYF.

The chain employs TRBV13 and TRBJ2-5; a possible D gene is TRBD1 (6 bases). Germline loops: CDR1 PRHDT, CDR2 FYEKMQ (reference sequence). This CDR3 spans 16 amino acids. The V end lost 0 bases, the J end lost 1 base, and 12 bases lay between the germline ends. Written as DNA, the CDR3 is TGTGCCAGCAGCTTAGGATCTCAGGGGCTCCAAGAGACCCAGTACTTC. Its protein is CASSLGSQGLQETQYF.

Worth noting for this clonotype: Since the CDR3 does not end with the conserved phenylalanine or tryptophan, this likely comes from a read error. V is TRBV27 and J is TRBJ2-6; 10 nucleotides line up with TRBD1. There are 18 residues in the CDR3. CDR1 is MNHEY, CDR2 SMNVEV, per germline (reference sequence). J gave up 2 bases and V 3 bases, and 7 bases lay outside the gene matches. CDR3 DNA: TGTGCCAGCAGTTTCCTCCCGGGACAGGGGACTGGGGCCAACGTCCTGACTTTA. This sequence encodes CASSFLPGQGTGANVLTL.

In this sample, this clonotype turned up many times. This sequence joins TRBV7-8 and TRBJ2-1; weak D call: TRBD2 (5 bases). The CDR3 runs 16 residues. Trimming removed 2 bases at V and 5 bases at J, with 16 bases between. Germline CDR1 reads SGHVS; CDR2 reads FQNEAQ. Here the CDR3 DNA reads TGTGCCAGCAGCTTAAGGAGGAAGCAACCTGACAATGAGCAGTTCTTC. It specifies CASSLRRKQPDNEQFF.

As regards this clonotype: A clone one base away is much larger, so this may be a read error. The rearrangement links TRBV11-2 to TRBJ2-5; D possibly corresponds to TRBD2 (5 bases). The CDR3 extends over 17 amino acids. The germline V gene encodes CDR1 SGHAT and CDR2 FQNNGV. The CDR3 region is CANSLSGQAGRQETQYF. CDR3 coding DNA: TGTGCCAACAGCTTATCGGGCCAGGCGGGCCGCCAAGAGACCCAGTACTTC.

The chain is built from TRBV20-1 and TRBJ2-7, with D unclear. With 2 bases removed from V and 6 bases from J, the gap between germline ends came to 11 bases. Germline lookup yields CDR1 DFQATT and CDR2 SNEGSKA (reference sequence). The CDR3 extends over 12 amino acids. The CDR3 region has the DNA TGCAGTGCTAGAAGCCCCACCGGCGAGCAGTACTTC. Amino acid sequence: CSARSPTGEQYF.

Many counts were recorded for this clonotype. The chain joins TRBV30 to TRBJ2-1, with D unresolved. There are 11 residues in the CDR3. Per the germline V gene, CDR1 is GTSNPN and CDR2 is SVGIG (reference sequence). Between the trimmed V and J ends, which lost 3 bases and 9 bases, there was a span of 9 bases. Here the CDR3 reads CAWSVRGEQFF. CDR3 nucleotide sequence: TGTGCCTGGAGCGTACGCGGTGAGCAGTTCTTC.